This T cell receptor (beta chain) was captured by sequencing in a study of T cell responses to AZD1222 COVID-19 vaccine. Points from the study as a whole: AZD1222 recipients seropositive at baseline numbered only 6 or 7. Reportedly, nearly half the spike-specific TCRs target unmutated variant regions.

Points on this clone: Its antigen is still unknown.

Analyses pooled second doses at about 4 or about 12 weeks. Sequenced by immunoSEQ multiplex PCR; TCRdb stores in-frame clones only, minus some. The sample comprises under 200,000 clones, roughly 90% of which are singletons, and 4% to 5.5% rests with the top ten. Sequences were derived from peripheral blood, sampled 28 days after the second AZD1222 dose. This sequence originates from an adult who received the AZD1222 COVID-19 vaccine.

CDR3 nucleotide sequence: TGTGCCAGCAGCCCCCCGGACAGGGGAACGATTCAGTACTTC. Protein sequence: CASSPPDRGTIQYF. The V call is TRBV9, the J call TRBJ2-4; 9 bases agree with TRBD1. V shed 4 bases, J shed 10 bases, and the junction held 9 bases outside the gene matches. This CDR3 has 14 amino acids. The germline V gene encodes CDR1 SGDLS and CDR2 YYNGEE.